This T cell receptor beta chain was retrieved from a study of blood T cells in healthy people across ages. This clonotype was detected only a few times. It was with a sample-barcoded 5' primer and a J-beta primer mix that a second PCR of roughly 7 to 12 cycles was run. MiXCR was run by TCRdb on the 5' RACE reads, yielding one entry per CDR3 protein. The sample has over 950,000 distinct CDR3 sequences; 35% to 45% are singletons. Sequencing input: blood. This TCR was sampled from a man aged 18 to 29 in good health.

The CDR3 spells CSARGGLPSTEAFF. The CDR3 region has the DNA TGCAGTGCTAGAGGGGGACTGCCGAGTACTGAAGCTTTCTTT. This rearrangement joins TRBV20-1 to TRBJ1-1; maybe TRBD1 (5 bases). The CDR3 contains 14 residues. Trimming removed 1 base at V and 5 bases at J, with 14 bases between. The germline CDR1 and CDR2 sequences are DFQATT and SNEGSKA (reference sequence).